This entry is about one T cell receptor beta chain. The data were taken from a study of shared clonotypes between healthy human individuals. Per the germline V gene, CDR1 is WNHNN and CDR2 is SYGVQD (reference sequence). The CDR3 loop spans 15 amino acids. The V gene end was trimmed by 6 bases and the J gene end by 10 bases; junction bases not matched to a gene: 10. The data were produced by immunoSEQ multiplex PCR, yet TCRdb's version contains in-frame clones alone and is incomplete. The sample carries approximately 2,000,000 clones, roughly 95% recorded once. Positively selected for CCR7, the CD45RO-negative cells used as naive CD8 cells excluded terminally differentiated effector memory CD45RA+ cells.

Sequencing input: naive CD8+ T cells from PBMCs. The chain joins TRBV10-1 to TRBJ2-1, with 12 bases that match TRBD2. The receptor comes from a man between 18 and 35 years old in good health. Some clones in this sample may be carry-over from other donors' samples. DNA for the CDR3: TGCGCCAGCAGCCCGACTAGCGGGAGTCCTTGGGAGCAGTTCTTC. This sequence encodes CASSPTSGSPWEQFF.